Listed here are 19 T cell receptor beta chains from one sample, sequenced in a study of cytomegalovirus exposure and HLA in healthy donors (TCRdb year 2017). The library was built by means of the immunoSEQ multiplex PCR assay. For the multiplex PCR, a mixture combining 60 forward primers for TCR Vbeta segments and 13 reverse primers for TCR Jbeta segments was used. This immuneACCESS table, as held by TCRdb, lists in-frame sequences with V and J called but not all clones. Of the missing ones, under half trace to an unresolved V gene in checked studies; the others have no known cause. The sample table holds 150,000 or so clones. 1.5% to 2% of the sample is in the top ten clones. The sequencing sample was made of PBMCs. Receptor source: a woman aged 45-60 years in good health and CMV-seronegative.

The chain links TRBV18 to TRBJ2-2, with TRBD1 identical over 8 bases. The J segment lost 1 base and the V segment lost 0 bases, leaving 1 base of the junction unmatched. This CDR3 has 16 residues. Germline CDR1 is KGHSH and CDR2 is LQKENI. CDR3 DNA: TGTGCCAGCTCACCACCTGGACAGGGGAACACCGGGGAGCTGTTTTTT. It codes for CASSPPGQGNTGELFF.

The chain employs TRBV7-9 and TRBJ2-7; 7 nucleotides align to TRBD1. The V gene's germline CDR1 is SEHNR and CDR2 FQNEAQ (reference sequence). This CDR3 has 15 residues. Unmatched junction bases numbered 8, after V lost 3 bases and J lost 3 bases. CDR3 bases: TGTGCCAGCAGCTTGGGAAACAGGGGCAGCTACGAGCAGTACTTC. Its translation is CASSLGNRGSYEQYF.

The CDR3 DNA reads TGCGCCAGCACTCTCTCGACAGGGAGAGGGTCAGATACGCAGTATTTT. Its translation: CASTLSTGRGSDTQYF. The rearrangement uses TRBV23-1 and TRBJ2-3, with TRBD1 identical over 7 bases. TRBV23-1 is an ORF for which the function is uncertain. The CDR3 contains 16 residues. The ends lost 7 bases at V and 4 bases at J; junction bases unmatched: 14.

The chain combines TRBV9 with TRBJ1-6; 9 bases align to TRBD1. This CDR3 is built from 14 residues. Trimming removed 3 bases from V and 8 bases from J; junction bases left unmatched: 3. The germline V gene has CDR1 SGDLS and CDR2 YYNGEE. This CDR3 reads CASSAWTGDSPLHF. The DNA for the CDR3 is TGTGCCAGCAGCGCCTGGACAGGGGATTCACCCCTCCACTTT.

The chain couples TRBV11-2 to TRBJ1-3; no reliable D call. The length of the CDR3 is 12 residues. V was trimmed by 4 bases and J by 4 bases, leaving 5 bases between them. The germline CDR1 and CDR2 sequences are SGHAT and FQNNGV. CDR3 sequence reads: CASSSRGNTIYF. Here the CDR3 DNA reads TGTGCCAGCAGCTCCCGGGGAAACACCATATATTTT.

Comments on this clone: The missing conserved phenylalanine or tryptophan at the end of this CDR3 makes a read error likely. This chain links TRBV5-1 with TRBJ1-1, with D perhaps matching TRBD1 (5 bases). In germline, CDR1 is SGHRS, CDR2 YFSETQ. CDR3 size: 14 residues. The V and J ends lost 1 base and 2 bases respectively, with 9 bases between them. The CDR3 DNA follows: TGCGCCAGCAGCTTGCGGGGGACTAACACTGAAGCTTTCCTT. The encoded protein is CASSLRGTNTEAFL.

The rearrangement joins TRBV18 to TRBJ2-7; weak D call: TRBD1 (6 bases). Germline lookup yields CDR1 KGHSH and CDR2 LQKENI. V was shortened by 8 bases and J by 2 bases, with 25 bases between the two germline ends. The CDR3 totals 17 residues. Here the CDR3 reads CASHPTGTPDSAYEQYF. Here the CDR3 DNA reads TGTGCCAGCCACCCGACCGGGACACCTGATTCGGCCTACGAGCAGTACTTC.

J is TRBJ1-1 and V is TRBV19; TRBD1 agrees at 7 bases. From germline, CDR1 is LNHDA and CDR2 SQIVND (reference sequence). This CDR3 has 15 residues. Trimming at V came to 3 bases and at J to 5 bases, leaving 9 bases not matched to a gene. The CDR3 region has the DNA TGTGCCAGTAGTATCCCTAGGACAGGAACTACTGAAGCTTTCTTT. Residues: CASSIPRTGTTEAFF.

V gene TRBV4-2 combines with J gene TRBJ1-5; perhaps TRBD1 as D (6 bases). The CDR3 length is 14 residues. Trimming cost V 3 bases and J 7 bases, with 13 bases left between them. Germline values: CDR1 LGHNA, CDR2 YNFKEQ. The CDR3 nucleotides are TGTGCCAGCAGCCAGGGAGGGGGTAGACAGCCCCAGCATTTT. It specifies CASSQGGGRQPQHF.

This chain links TRBV18 with TRBJ1-2, with D possibly being TRBD1 (6 bases). The V gene lost 2 bases and the J gene lost 7 bases, with 14 bases spanning the gap. This CDR3 has 14 residues. CDR1 and CDR2 (germline): KGHSH, LQKENI. Written as DNA, the CDR3 is TGTGCCAGCTCACCAAACCAGAAGACAGGTGGCTACACCTTC. Translated, it gives CASSPNQKTGGYTF.

V gene TRBV29-1 combines with J gene TRBJ2-1; 11 bases fit TRBD2. V gave up 3 bases and J gave up 15 bases; unmatched junction bases: 7. Germline CDR1 and CDR2: SQVTM and ANQGSEA. This CDR3 has 12 residues. CDR3 region: CSVDSGRGGRFF. The CDR3 nucleotides are TGCAGCGTTGATAGCGGGAGGGGGGGGCGGTTCTTC.

CDR3 amino acids: CASTPISGDVGTQYF. CDR3 bases: TGTGCCAGCACCCCGATTTCGGGGGATGTCGGGACCCAGTACTTC. V gene TRBV6-5 combines with J gene TRBJ2-5, with a possible D match to TRBD2 (6 bases). Looked up from germline, CDR1 is MNHEY and CDR2 is SVGAGI. The V gene lost 7 bases and the J gene lost 7 bases, with 22 bases spanning the gap. This CDR3 region has 15 residues.

This sequence joins TRBV19 and TRBJ1-5; tentatively, D is TRBD1 (5 bases). From germline, CDR1 is LNHDA and CDR2 SQIVND (reference sequence). The CDR3 covers 15 residues. V was pared by 2 bases and J by 2 bases, with 10 bases between. The CDR3 DNA sequence: TGTGCCAGTAGTATAACGGGGGGGGGCAATCAGCCCCAGCATTTT. This gives the protein CASSITGGGNQPQHF.

V usage is TRBV12-5 and J usage is TRBJ1-1, with TRBD1 as a possible D gene (6 bases). V lost 2 bases and J 1 base, leaving 11 bases between the germline ends. This CDR3 is 15 amino acids long. Germline V gene data show CDR1 as LGHNT and CDR2 as FRNRAP. As DNA, the CDR3 is TGTGCTAGTGGTTTGACGGACAGACCGAACACTGAAGCTTTCTTT. It encodes CASGLTDRPNTEAFF.

The J gene is TRBJ1-1, the V gene TRBV7-3; a weak D match, TRBD1 (6 bases). Germline V gene data show CDR1 as SGHTA and CDR2 as FQGTGA. The CDR3 length is 14 residues. Trimming shortened V by 4 bases and J by 1 base, and 10 bases separated the two germline ends. The CDR3 loop is CASSSQGWNTEAFF. CDR3 DNA: TGTGCCAGCAGCTCCCAGGGGTGGAACACTGAAGCTTTCTTT.

The chain has TRBV5-6 and TRBJ2-1; the match to TRBD1 covers 8 bases. The CDR3 is 15 residues long. The junction had 4 bases not matched to a gene; V was cut back by 5 bases and J by 0 bases. From germline, CDR1 is SGHDT and CDR2 YYEEEE. The CDR3 loop is CASRYTGGSYNEQFF. The CDR3 nucleotides are TGTGCCAGCAGATATACAGGGGGCTCCTACAATGAGCAGTTCTTC. The variable domain in full, completed from reference TRBV5-6 and TRBJ2-1, reads DAGVTQSPTHLIKTRGQQVTLRCSPKSGHDTVSWYQQALGQGPQFIFQYYEEEERQRGNFPDRFSGHQFPNYSSELNVNALLLGDSALYLCASRYTGGSYNEQFFGPGTRLTVL.

V is TRBV5-1 and J is TRBJ2-7, with a possible D match to TRBD1 (7 bases). Germline CDR1 and CDR2: SGHRS and YFSETQ. This CDR3 contains 14 residues. The germline V and J ends were trimmed by 1 base and 6 bases, with 14 bases remaining between them. The CDR3 here is CASSLQGGSLEQYF. The CDR3, as DNA: TGCGCCAGCAGCTTGCAGGGGGGCTCTCTCGAGCAGTACTTC.

The chain couples TRBV2 to TRBJ1-5; 9 nucleotides align to TRBD1. V was pared by 2 bases and J by 7 bases, with 3 bases of the junction left unmatched. The CDR3 contains 14 residues. CDR1 and CDR2 (germline): SNHLY, FYNNEI. CDR3 protein: CASSERTGEQPQHF. DNA for the CDR3: TGTGCCAGCAGTGAAAGGACAGGGGAGCAGCCCCAGCATTTT.

The V and J genes are TRBV13 and TRBJ2-4; 10 bases line up with TRBD1. V was pared by 3 bases and J by 1 base, with 6 bases of the junction left unmatched. CDR3 length equals 17 residues. CDR1 PRHDT and CDR2 FYEKMQ come from the germline V gene (reference sequence). The DNA for the CDR3 is TGTGCCAGCAGCTTCCGGGACAGGGGTATGGCCAAAAACATTCAGTACTTC. Its translation is CASSFRDRGMAKNIQYF.